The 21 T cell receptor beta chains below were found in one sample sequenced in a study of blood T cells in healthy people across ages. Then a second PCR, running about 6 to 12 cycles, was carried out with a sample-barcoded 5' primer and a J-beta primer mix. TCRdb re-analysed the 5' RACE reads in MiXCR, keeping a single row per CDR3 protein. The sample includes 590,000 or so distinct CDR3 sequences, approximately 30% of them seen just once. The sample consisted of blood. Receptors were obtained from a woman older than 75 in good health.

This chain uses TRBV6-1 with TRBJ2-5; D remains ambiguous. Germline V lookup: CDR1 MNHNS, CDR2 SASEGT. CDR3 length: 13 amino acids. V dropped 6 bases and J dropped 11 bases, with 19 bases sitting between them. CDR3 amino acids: CASRVPLPNEQYF. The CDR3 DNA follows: TGTGCCAGCAGGGTGCCCTTACCCAATGAGCAGTACTTC.

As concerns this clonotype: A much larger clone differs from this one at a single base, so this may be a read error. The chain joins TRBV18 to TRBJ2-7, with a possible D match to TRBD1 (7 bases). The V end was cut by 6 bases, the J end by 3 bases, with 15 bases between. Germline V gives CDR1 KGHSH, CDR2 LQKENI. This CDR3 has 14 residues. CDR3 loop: CASSCGTAGYEQYF. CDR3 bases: TGTGCCAGCTCCTGTGGGACAGCGGGCTACGAGCAGTACTTC. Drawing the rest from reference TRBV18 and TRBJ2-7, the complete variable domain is NAGVMQNPRHLVRRRGQEARLRCSPMKGHSHVYWYRQLPEEGLKFMVYLQKENIIDESGMPKERFSAEFPKEGPSILRIQQVVRGDSAAYFCASSCGTAGYEQYFGPGTRLTVT.

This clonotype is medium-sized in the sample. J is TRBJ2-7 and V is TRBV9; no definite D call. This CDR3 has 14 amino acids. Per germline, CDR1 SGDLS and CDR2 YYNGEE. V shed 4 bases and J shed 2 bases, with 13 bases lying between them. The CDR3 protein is CASSPVVYPYEQYF. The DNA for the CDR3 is TGTGCCAGCAGCCCCGTGGTCTACCCCTACGAGCAGTACTTC.

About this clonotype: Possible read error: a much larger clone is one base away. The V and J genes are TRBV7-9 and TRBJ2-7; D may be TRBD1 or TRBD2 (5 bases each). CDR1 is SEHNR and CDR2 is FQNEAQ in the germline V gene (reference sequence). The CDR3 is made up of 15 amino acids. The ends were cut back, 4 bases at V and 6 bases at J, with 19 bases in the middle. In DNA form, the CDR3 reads TGTGCCAGCAGCTGGAACCGGGACCAATGCCCCGAGCAGTACTTC. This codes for CASSWNRDQCPEQYF.

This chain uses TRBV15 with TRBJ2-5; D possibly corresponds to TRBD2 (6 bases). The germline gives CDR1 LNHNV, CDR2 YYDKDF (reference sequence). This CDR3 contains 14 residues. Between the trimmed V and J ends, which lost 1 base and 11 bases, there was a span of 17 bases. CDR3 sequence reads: CATSRGGTAGEQYF. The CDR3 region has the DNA TGTGCCACCAGCAGAGGCGGTACAGCGGGTGAGCAGTACTTC.

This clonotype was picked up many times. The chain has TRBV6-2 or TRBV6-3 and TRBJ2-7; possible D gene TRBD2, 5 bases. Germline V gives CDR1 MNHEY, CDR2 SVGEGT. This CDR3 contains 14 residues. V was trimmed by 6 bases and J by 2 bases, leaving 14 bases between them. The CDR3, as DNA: TGTGCCAGCAGGTCCGAGGGAGTCACCTACGAGCAGTACTTC. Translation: CASRSEGVTYEQYF.

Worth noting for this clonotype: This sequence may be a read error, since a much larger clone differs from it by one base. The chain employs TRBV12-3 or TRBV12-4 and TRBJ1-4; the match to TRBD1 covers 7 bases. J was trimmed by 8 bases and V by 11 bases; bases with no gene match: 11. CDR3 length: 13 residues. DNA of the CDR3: TGTGCCGGCAATTGGGGCAGGGGGGAAAAACTGTTTTTT. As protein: CAGNWGRGEKLFF.

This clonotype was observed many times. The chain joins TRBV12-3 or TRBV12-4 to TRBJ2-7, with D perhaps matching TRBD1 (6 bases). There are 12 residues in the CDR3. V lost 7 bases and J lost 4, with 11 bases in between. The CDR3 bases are TGTGCCAGCACCCTAGGGGGTTACGAGCAGTACTTC. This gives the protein CASTLGGYEQYF.

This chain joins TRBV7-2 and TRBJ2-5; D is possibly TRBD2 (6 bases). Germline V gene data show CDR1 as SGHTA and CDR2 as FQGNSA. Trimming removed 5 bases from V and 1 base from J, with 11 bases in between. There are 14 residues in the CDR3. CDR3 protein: CASSRGTFQETQYF. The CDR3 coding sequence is TGTGCCAGCAGCCGCGGGACTTTCCAAGAGACCCAGTACTTC.

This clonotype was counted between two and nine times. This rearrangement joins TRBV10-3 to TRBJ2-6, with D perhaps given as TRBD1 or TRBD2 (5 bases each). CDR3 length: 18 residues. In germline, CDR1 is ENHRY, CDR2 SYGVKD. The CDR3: CTTSESVSWGTGANVLTF. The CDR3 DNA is TGTACCACCAGTGAGTCCGTGTCGTGGGGGACCGGGGCCAACGTCCTGACTTTC.

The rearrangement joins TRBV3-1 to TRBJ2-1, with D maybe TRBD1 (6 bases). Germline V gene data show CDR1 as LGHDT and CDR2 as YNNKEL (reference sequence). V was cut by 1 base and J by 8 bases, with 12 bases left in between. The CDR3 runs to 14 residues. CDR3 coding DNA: TGTGCCAGCAGCCAAGTGGCCAGACAGGATGAGCAGTTCTTC. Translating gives CASSQVARQDEQFF.

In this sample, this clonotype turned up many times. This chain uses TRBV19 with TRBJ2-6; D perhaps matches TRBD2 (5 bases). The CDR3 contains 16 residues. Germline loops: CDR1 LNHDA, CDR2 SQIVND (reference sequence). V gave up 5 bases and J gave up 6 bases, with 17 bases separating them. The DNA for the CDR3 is TGTGCCAGTAGTGCCCGCGCGGAACTAGAGGCCAACGTCCTGACTTTC. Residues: CASSARAELEANVLTF.

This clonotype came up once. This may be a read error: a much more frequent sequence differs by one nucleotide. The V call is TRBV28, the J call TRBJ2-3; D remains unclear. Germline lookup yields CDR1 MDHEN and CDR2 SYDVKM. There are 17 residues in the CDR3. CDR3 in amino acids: CASSLGGTGFSSETQYF. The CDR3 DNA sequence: TGTGCCAGCAGTTTAGGCGGAACCGGGTTTTCTTCAGAAACGCAGTATTTT.

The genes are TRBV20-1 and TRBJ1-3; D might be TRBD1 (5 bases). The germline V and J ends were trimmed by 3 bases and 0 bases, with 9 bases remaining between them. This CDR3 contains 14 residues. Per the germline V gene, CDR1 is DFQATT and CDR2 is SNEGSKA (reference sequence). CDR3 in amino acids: CSASDRGSGNTIYF. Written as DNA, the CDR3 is TGCAGTGCTAGTGACAGAGGCTCTGGAAACACCATATATTTT.

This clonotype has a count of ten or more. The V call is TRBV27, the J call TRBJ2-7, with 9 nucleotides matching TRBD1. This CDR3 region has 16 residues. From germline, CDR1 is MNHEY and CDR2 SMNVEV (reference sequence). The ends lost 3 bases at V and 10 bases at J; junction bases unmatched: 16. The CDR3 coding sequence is TGTGCCAGCAGTTTCAACCCCACCGGGACAGGGTTTTTCCAGTACTTC. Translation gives CASSFNPTGTGFFQYF.

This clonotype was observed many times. The CDR3 region is CASSLTTTTSAHNEQFF. CDR3 DNA: TGTGCCAGCAGCTTAACGACTACCACTAGCGCCCACAATGAGCAGTTCTTC. The V call is TRBV7-3, the J call TRBJ2-1, with 7 positions matching TRBD2. The CDR3 consists of 17 residues. The junction had 10 bases not matched to a gene; V was cut back by 0 bases and J by 5 bases. The germline CDR1 and CDR2 sequences are SGHTA and FQGTGA.

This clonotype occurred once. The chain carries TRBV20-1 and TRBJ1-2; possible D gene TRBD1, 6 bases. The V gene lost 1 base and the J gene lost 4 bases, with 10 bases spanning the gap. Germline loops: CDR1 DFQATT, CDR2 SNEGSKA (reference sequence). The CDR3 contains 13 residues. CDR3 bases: TGCAGTGCTAGAGGTCCGGGGGCCTATGGCTACACCTTC. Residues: CSARGPGAYGYTF.

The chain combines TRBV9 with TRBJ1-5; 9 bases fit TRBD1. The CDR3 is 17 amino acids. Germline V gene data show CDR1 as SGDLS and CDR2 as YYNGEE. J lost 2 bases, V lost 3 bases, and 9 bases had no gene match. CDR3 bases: TGTGCCAGCAGCGCCGATGGGGGGACAGGGCGCAATCAGCCCCAGCATTTT. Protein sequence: CASSADGGTGRNQPQHF.

The CDR3 spells CASSQDPVSFYGYTF. The CDR3 bases are TGTGCCAGCAGCCAAGATCCGGTATCCTTCTATGGCTACACCTTC. The chain recombines TRBV4-2 with TRBJ1-2; D unclear. Germline loops: CDR1 LGHNA, CDR2 YNFKEQ. V lost 0 bases, J lost 4 bases, and 12 bases lay in between. The CDR3 spans 15 residues.

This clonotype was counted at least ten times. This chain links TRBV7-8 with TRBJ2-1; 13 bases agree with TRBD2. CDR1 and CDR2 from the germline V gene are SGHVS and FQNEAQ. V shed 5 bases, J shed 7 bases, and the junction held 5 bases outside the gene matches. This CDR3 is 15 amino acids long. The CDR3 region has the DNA TGTGCCAGCAGCCCGAGGACTAGCGGGAGTAATGAGCAGTTCTTC. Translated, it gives CASSPRTSGSNEQFF.

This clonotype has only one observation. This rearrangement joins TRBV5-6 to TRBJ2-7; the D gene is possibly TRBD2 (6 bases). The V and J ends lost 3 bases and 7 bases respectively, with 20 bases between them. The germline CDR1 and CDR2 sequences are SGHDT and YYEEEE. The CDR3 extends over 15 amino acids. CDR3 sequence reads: CASSSVGRSYNEQYF. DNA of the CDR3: TGTGCCAGCAGCTCTGTAGGGAGGTCCTACAATGAGCAGTACTTC.